These 30 T cell receptor beta chains were sequenced from one sample in a study of cytomegalovirus exposure and HLA in healthy donors (dated by TCRdb to between 2016 and 2019). Library method: the immunoSEQ multiplex PCR assay. For the multiplex PCR, a mixture combining 60 forward primers for TCR Vbeta segments and 13 reverse primers for TCR Jbeta segments was used. The source is immuneACCESS, and TCRdb retained only in-frame sequences with V and J called. Part of the clones is not carried over; for the studies checked, unresolved V genes explain less than half of this, and the remainder is unexplained. Counted in this sample were about 190,000 clones; 70% to 90% of them appeared once. Of the sample, about 2.2% falls within the top ten clones. The sample consisted of PBMCs. The receptors come from a woman in her 30s in good health and CMV-seronegative.

The chain recombines TRBV28 with TRBJ1-6; D not certain. The germline V gene encodes CDR1 MDHEN and CDR2 SYDVKM. CDR3 length: 16 residues. Trimming left V 2 bases short and J 5 bases short, with 13 bases between. CDR3 residues: CASSLGGGTHNSPLHF. CDR3 DNA sequence: TGTGCCAGCAGTTTAGGAGGCGGTACACATAATTCACCCCTCCACTTT.

A note on this clone: Relative to the germline gene, one junction end is altered; a read error may explain this. The J gene is TRBJ1-2, the V gene TRBV5-1; D is ambiguous. This CDR3 comprises 13 residues. The V gene's germline CDR1 is SGHRS and CDR2 YFSETQ. CDR3 amino acids: CASSSIQSYVYTF. The CDR3 nucleotides are TGCGCCAGCAGCTCAATACAGAGCTATGTCTACACCTTC.

This chain joins TRBV7-2 and TRBJ1-3; D remains unclear. This CDR3 contains 13 residues. Germline values: CDR1 SGHTA, CDR2 FQGNSA. V lost 1 base, J lost 2 bases, and 3 bases lay in between. The CDR3 DNA reads as TGTGCCAGCAGCTTAGTAACTGGAAACACCATATATTTT. It is translated as CASSLVTGNTIYF.

This clone was counted only a few times. In DNA form, the CDR3 reads TGTGCCAGCAGTCCGGCCCGAGGGAAATCGACAGATACGCAGTATTTT. Translating gives CASSPARGKSTDTQYF. The chain combines TRBV27 with TRBJ2-3; D possibly corresponds to TRBD2 (5 bases). The V gene lost 5 bases and the J gene lost 3 bases, with 18 bases spanning the gap. The germline gives CDR1 MNHEY, CDR2 SMNVEV (reference sequence). The CDR3 is 16 amino acids.

The V and J genes are TRBV2 and TRBJ1-5; D possibly corresponds to TRBD1 (5 bases). V was pared by 2 bases and J by 6 bases, with 11 bases between. Per germline, CDR1 SNHLY and CDR2 FYNNEI. CDR3 length equals 14 residues. The CDR3 coding sequence is TGTGCCAGCAGTGAAAACCAGGGTGCTCAGCCCCAGCATTTT. Translation: CASSENQGAQPQHF. The full variable domain, its missing parts supplied by reference TRBV2 and TRBJ1-5, is EPEVTQTPSHQVTQMGQEVILRCVPISNHLYFYWYRQILGQKVEFLVSFYNNEISEKSEIFDDQFSVERPDGSNFTLKIRSTKLEDSAMYFCASSENQGAQPQHFGDGTRLSIL.

This sequence joins TRBV6-1 and TRBJ1-4; maybe TRBD1 (5 bases). V was shortened by 3 bases and J by 8 bases, with 19 bases between the two germline ends. The CDR3 runs to 16 residues. From germline, CDR1 is MNHNS and CDR2 SASEGT. For the CDR3, the DNA is TGTGCCAGCAGTGAGGTCTTAAGGGGAAGAGGAGAAAAACTGTTTTTT. As protein: CASSEVLRGRGEKLFF.

The rearrangement uses TRBV28 and TRBJ2-7; 8 bases are shared with TRBD2. V trimming: 3 bases; J trimming: 2 bases; junction bases outside the gene matches: 3. From germline, CDR1 is MDHEN and CDR2 SYDVKM. The CDR3 has 14 amino acids. CDR3 DNA sequence: TGTGCCAGCAGTTTCGGGGGGGGAACCTACGAGCAGTACTTC. Translated, it gives CASSFGGGTYEQYF.

Worth noting for this clone: The germline gene is not matched at one end of the junction; a read error may be the cause. The CDR3 loop is CSVLTGGMGGNSQYF. The CDR3, as DNA: TGCAGCGTTTTGACAGGGGGAATGGGTGGGAACAGTCAGTACTTC. The rearrangement uses TRBV29-1 and TRBJ2-4, with 9 nucleotides matching TRBD1. The CDR3 has 15 residues. The germline V gene encodes CDR1 SQVTM and CDR2 ANQGSEA.

The V gene is TRBV5-1, the J gene TRBJ2-4; possibly TRBD1 for D (6 bases). V lost 5 bases and J 7 bases, leaving 13 bases between the germline ends. The length of the CDR3 is 13 residues. CDR1 SGHRS and CDR2 YFSETQ come from the germline V gene. For the CDR3, the DNA is TGCGCCAGCAGATCCTCGGACAGTAACATTCAGTACTTC. Residues: CASRSSDSNIQYF.

The CDR3, as DNA: TGCGCCAGCTTACCACTGGACAGGGGGACCGGGGAGCTGTTTTTT. The encoded protein is CASLPLDRGTGELFF. The chain joins TRBV5-1 to TRBJ2-2; 10 bases map to TRBD1. Germline V gene data show CDR1 as SGHRS and CDR2 as YFSETQ. With 7 bases clipped from V and 5 bases from J, the junction kept 8 bases outside the gene matches. The CDR3 loop spans 15 amino acids. Using reference TRBV5-1 and TRBJ2-2 for the parts outside the CDR3, the full variable domain is KAGVTQTPRYLIKTRGQQVTLSCSPISGHRSVSWYQQTPGQGLQFLFEYFSETQRNKGNFPGRFSGRQFSNSRSEMNVSTLELGDSALYLCASLPLDRGTGELFFGEGSRLTVL.

This clone was picked up a small number of times. V is TRBV28 and J is TRBJ1-2; TRBD1 aligns across 8 bases. Germline V gene lookup returns CDR1 MDHEN and CDR2 SYDVKM. V was clipped by 6 bases and J by 7 bases; unmatched bases: 10. The CDR3 contains 14 residues. The CDR3 protein is CASRASGGAGGYTF. The CDR3 DNA sequence: TGTGCCAGCAGAGCTTCAGGGGGCGCGGGTGGCTACACCTTC.

This clone showed up just a few times. The chain has TRBV7-9 and TRBJ1-1; D unclear. V lost 3 bases and J lost 2, with 7 bases in between. This CDR3 is 13 amino acids long. In germline, CDR1 is SEHNR, CDR2 FQNEAQ (reference sequence). The CDR3 is CASSFPGNTEAFF. CDR3 DNA sequence: TGTGCCAGCAGCTTTCCGGGTAACACTGAAGCTTTCTTT. Variable domain in full (rest from reference TRBV7-9 and TRBJ1-1): DTGVSQNPRHKITKRGQNVTFRCDPISEHNRLYWYRQTLGQGPEFLTYFQNEAQLEKSRLLSDRFSAERPKGSFSTLEIQRTEQGDSAMYLCASSFPGNTEAFFGQGTRLTVV.

The sample holds one count of this clone. This chain uses TRBV5-1 with TRBJ1-1, with D tentatively TRBD1 (6 bases). Germline values: CDR1 SGHRS, CDR2 YFSETQ. V was trimmed by 5 bases and J by 3 bases, leaving 11 bases between them. The length of the CDR3 is 13 residues. The CDR3 DNA sequence: TGCGCCAGCAGATGGGCAGGGGACACTGAAGCTTTCTTT. Translation gives CASRWAGDTEAFF.

This chain joins TRBV27 and TRBJ2-7; 10 positions agree with TRBD1. Germline-derived CDR1 and CDR2 are MNHEY and SMNVEV (reference sequence). Trimming cost V 3 bases and J 1 base; bases outside gene matches: 3. The CDR3 loop spans 15 amino acids. CDR3 DNA sequence: TGTGCCAGCAGTTTCCTGGGACAGGGGTCCTACGAGCAGTACTTC. It specifies CASSFLGQGSYEQYF.

Only one count was recorded for this clone. This chain connects TRBV5-1 to TRBJ2-1; TRBD2 is a possible D gene (6 bases). The CDR3 consists of 13 residues. The V gene lost 0 bases and the J gene lost 7 bases, with 8 bases spanning the gap. Germline CDR1 SGHRS, CDR2 YFSETQ. The CDR3 protein is CASSLGAGNEQFF. The CDR3, as DNA: TGCGCCAGCAGCTTGGGGGCGGGGAATGAGCAGTTCTTC.

The chain carries TRBV25-1 and TRBJ2-2, with D possibly being TRBD2 (5 bases). V was pared by 3 bases and J by 3 bases, with 11 bases between. This CDR3 spans 15 amino acids. Germline-derived CDR1 and CDR2 are MGHDK and SYGVNS. CDR3 DNA: TGTGCCAGCAGTGAGGAGGTTTATGACACCGGGGAGCTGTTTTTT. Protein sequence: CASSEEVYDTGELFF.

CDR3 sequence: CASSDARDREYEQFF. CDR3 nucleotides: TGTGCCAGCAGCGACGCCCGGGACAGGGAGTATGAGCAGTTCTTC. This chain joins TRBV9 and TRBJ2-1, with 9 bases identical to TRBD1. Trimming at V came to 3 bases and at J to 8 bases, leaving 9 bases not matched to a gene. The CDR3 contains 15 residues. In germline, CDR1 is SGDLS, CDR2 YYNGEE.

This chain connects TRBV30 to TRBJ2-7, with 8 bases lining up with TRBD1. V trimming: 4 bases; J trimming: 4 bases; junction bases outside the gene matches: 6. The CDR3 has 13 amino acids. CDR1 and CDR2 from the germline V gene are GTSNPN and SVGIG (reference sequence). CDR3 sequence: CAWKRTGGYEQYF. The CDR3 DNA is TGTGCCTGGAAGAGAACAGGGGGTTACGAGCAGTACTTC.

This clone was seen a handful of times. V is TRBV25-1 and J is TRBJ2-7; TRBD1 aligns across 8 bases. The CDR3 contains 15 residues. In germline, CDR1 is MGHDK, CDR2 SYGVNS. V lost 3 bases to trimming and J lost 3 bases; unmatched junction nucleotides: 7. The CDR3 nucleotides are TGTGCCAGCAGTGATAGGCGGACAGGGATCTACGAGCAGTACTTC. Protein sequence: CASSDRRTGIYEQYF.

This clone was detected only a few times. The chain is built from TRBV7-6 and TRBJ1-1, with D hard to call. The CDR3 runs 13 residues. Germline V CDR1 and CDR2: SGHVS, FNYEAQ. Trimming removed 4 bases from V and 0 bases from J, with 6 bases in between. CDR3 amino acids: CASSSGLNTEAFF. CDR3 coding DNA: TGTGCCAGCAGCTCAGGCTTGAACACTGAAGCTTTCTTT.

The gene calls are TRBV19 and TRBJ1-5; TRBD1 is a possible D gene (6 bases). CDR3 length: 15 residues. V shed 3 bases and J shed 0 bases, with 9 bases lying between them. From germline, CDR1 is LNHDA and CDR2 SQIVND (reference sequence). CDR3 loop: CASSIRTDSNQPQHF. In nucleotides, the CDR3 is TGTGCCAGTAGTATTAGGACAGATAGCAATCAGCCCCAGCATTTT.

The genes are TRBV29-1 and TRBJ2-5; D might be TRBD1 (6 bases). V was pared by 6 bases and J by 5 bases, with 13 bases between. The CDR3 has 12 amino acids. The germline gives CDR1 SQVTM, CDR2 ANQGSEA. The CDR3 sequence is CSVDRIGETQYF. The DNA of the CDR3 is TGCAGCGTCGACAGGATTGGGGAGACCCAGTACTTC.

The genes are TRBV9 and TRBJ2-3; TRBD2 agrees at 9 bases. The CDR3 has 16 residues. The ends lost 0 bases at V and 4 bases at J; junction bases unmatched: 6. The germline V gene has CDR1 SGDLS and CDR2 YYNGEE. Written as DNA, the CDR3 is TGTGCCAGCAGCGTAGGGGCTAGCGGGACCCCAGATACGCAGTATTTT. Residues: CASSVGASGTPDTQYF. Supplemented by reference TRBV9 and TRBJ2-3, the full variable domain reads DSGVTQTPKHLITATGQRVTLRCSPRSGDLSVYWYQQSLDQGLQFLIQYYNGEERAKGNILERFSAQQFPDLHSELNLSSLELGDSALYFCASSVGASGTPDTQYFGPGTRLTVL.

The V and J genes are TRBV27 and TRBJ2-3; 12 bases are shared with TRBD2. V dropped 6 bases and J dropped 3; count of bases not matched to a gene: 4. The germline V gene has CDR1 MNHEY and CDR2 SMNVEV (reference sequence). There are 15 residues in the CDR3. For the CDR3, the DNA is TGTGCCAGCAGCTTTCTAGCGGGAGGGACAGATACGCAGTATTTT. Amino acids: CASSFLAGGTDTQYF.

This chain uses TRBV11-3 with TRBJ2-5; 8 bases match TRBD1. Germline V CDR1 and CDR2: SGHNT, YENEEA. CDR3 size: 16 residues. V was pared by 3 bases and J by 6 bases, with 12 bases of the junction left unmatched. The CDR3 here is CASSFDGTGGMKTQYF. The CDR3 bases are TGTGCCAGCAGCTTTGATGGGACAGGTGGTATGAAGACCCAGTACTTC.

The chain employs TRBV6-1 and TRBJ1-1; D is unresolved. This CDR3 spans 11 amino acids. Germline assignment: CDR1 MNHNS and CDR2 SASEGT. V shed 8 bases and J shed 10 bases, with 14 bases lying between them. CDR3 sequence: CASLLRGTAFF. The CDR3 DNA follows: TGTGCCAGCCTCTTACGGGGTACAGCTTTCTTT.

The chain joins TRBV6-6 to TRBJ2-7, with a possible D match to TRBD1 (6 bases). Germline V gives CDR1 MNHNY, CDR2 SVGAGI (reference sequence). With 7 bases removed from V and 5 bases from J, the gap between germline ends came to 9 bases. This CDR3 region has 11 residues. This chain's CDR3 is CASMGADEQYF. The CDR3 DNA reads TGTGCCAGCATGGGGGCGGACGAGCAGTACTTC.

The rearrangement links TRBV19 to TRBJ1-1, with 11 nucleotides matching TRBD1. Germline V gene lookup returns CDR1 LNHDA and CDR2 SQIVND (reference sequence). There are 16 residues in the CDR3. The J segment lost 0 bases and the V segment lost 2 bases, leaving 2 bases of the junction unmatched. The CDR3 DNA reads as TGTGCCAGTAGTATAAGGACAGGGGGCCTGAACACTGAAGCTTTCTTT. Translating gives CASSIRTGGLNTEAFF.

This clone was seen only once. The chain employs TRBV29-1 and TRBJ1-1; a weak D match, TRBD1 (5 bases). Looked up from germline, CDR1 is SQVTM and CDR2 is ANQGSEA. V lost 6 bases, J lost 2 bases, and 13 bases lay in between. The CDR3 is 13 residues long. CDR3 sequence reads: CSVETDTNTEAFF. In nucleotides, the CDR3 is TGCAGCGTGGAAACGGACACCAACACTGAAGCTTTCTTT.

In its sample, this clone was seen a few times. V and J are TRBV28 and TRBJ2-7, with D tentatively TRBD2 (6 bases). Germline CDR1 MDHEN, CDR2 SYDVKM. Trimming stripped 7 bases from V and 6 bases from J, with 16 bases between. The CDR3 spans 13 residues. The DNA for the CDR3 is TGTGCCAGCATCCTCGCCGTGGGGGGCGAGCAGTACTTC. It translates to CASILAVGGEQYF.